The clone carrying this T cell receptor beta chain appeared a single time. What it recognizes is unknown. In total, each donor contributed a single heparinised blood draw that averaged roughly 110 mL. Isolated RNA was reverse transcribed in full, so expressed TCRB transcripts were sequenced. Measured with immunoSEQ multiplex PCR; TCRdb has only the in-frame clones, and not every one. The sample shows about 240,000 clones, 25% to 30% of them seen only once. This specimen comes from a study of beta chain features in type 1 diabetes. For the study at large: Cell yields, gender and age were similar in healthy donors and patients.

CDR1 is SGDLS, CDR2 YYNGEE, per germline. V shed 5 bases, J shed 5 bases, and the junction held 5 bases outside the gene matches. The CDR3 is 13 amino acids. The study's findings and limits: Moderate yet significant TCRB CDR3 shortening was seen in Type 1 diabetes patients in all four CD4+ subsets. A pattern of fewer insertions and more deletions at VDJ junctions was seen in type 1 diabetes patients.

This chain joins TRBV9 and TRBJ2-5; 8 positions match TRBD1. This receptor was identified in a man aged 30 to 45 in good health. Specimen: central memory CD4+ T cells from blood. This CDR3 reads CASSGQGRETQYF. In DNA form, the CDR3 reads TGTGCCAGCAGTGGACAGGGTCGGGAGACCCAGTACTTC.